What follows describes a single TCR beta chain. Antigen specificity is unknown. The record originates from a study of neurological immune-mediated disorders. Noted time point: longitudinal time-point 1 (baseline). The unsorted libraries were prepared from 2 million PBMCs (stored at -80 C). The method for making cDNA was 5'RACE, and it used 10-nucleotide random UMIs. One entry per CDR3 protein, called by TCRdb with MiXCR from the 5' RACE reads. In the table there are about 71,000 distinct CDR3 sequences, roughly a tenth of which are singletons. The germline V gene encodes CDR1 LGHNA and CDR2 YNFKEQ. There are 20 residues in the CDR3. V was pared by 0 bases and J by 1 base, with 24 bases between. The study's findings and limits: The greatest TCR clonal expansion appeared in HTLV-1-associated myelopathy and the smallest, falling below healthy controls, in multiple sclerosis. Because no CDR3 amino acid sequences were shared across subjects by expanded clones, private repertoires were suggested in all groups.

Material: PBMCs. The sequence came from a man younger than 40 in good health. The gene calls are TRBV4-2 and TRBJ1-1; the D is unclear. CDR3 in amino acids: CASSQDIWETQWVRNTEAFF. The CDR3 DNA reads TGTGCCAGCAGCCAAGACATCTGGGAAACTCAGTGGGTCAGGAACACTGAAGCTTTCTTT.